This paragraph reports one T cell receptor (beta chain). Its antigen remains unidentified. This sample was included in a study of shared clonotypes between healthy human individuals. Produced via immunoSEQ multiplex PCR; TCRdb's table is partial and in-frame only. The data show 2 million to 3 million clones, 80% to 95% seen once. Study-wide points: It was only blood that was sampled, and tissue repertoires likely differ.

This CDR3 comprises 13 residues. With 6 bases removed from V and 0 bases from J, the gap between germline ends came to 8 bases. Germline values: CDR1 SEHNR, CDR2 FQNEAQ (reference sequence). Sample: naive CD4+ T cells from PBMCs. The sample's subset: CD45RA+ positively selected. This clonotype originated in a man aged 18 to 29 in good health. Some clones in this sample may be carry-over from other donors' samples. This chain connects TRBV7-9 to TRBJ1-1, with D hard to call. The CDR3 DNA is TGTGCCAGCAGTCGAGACATGAACACTGAAGCTTTCTTT. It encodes CASSRDMNTEAFF. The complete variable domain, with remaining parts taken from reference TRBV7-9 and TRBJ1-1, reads DTGVSQNPRHKITKRGQNVTFRCDPISEHNRLYWYRQTLGQGPEFLTYFQNEAQLEKSRLLSDRFSAERPKGSFSTLEIQRTEQGDSAMYLCASSRDMNTEAFFGQGTRLTVV.